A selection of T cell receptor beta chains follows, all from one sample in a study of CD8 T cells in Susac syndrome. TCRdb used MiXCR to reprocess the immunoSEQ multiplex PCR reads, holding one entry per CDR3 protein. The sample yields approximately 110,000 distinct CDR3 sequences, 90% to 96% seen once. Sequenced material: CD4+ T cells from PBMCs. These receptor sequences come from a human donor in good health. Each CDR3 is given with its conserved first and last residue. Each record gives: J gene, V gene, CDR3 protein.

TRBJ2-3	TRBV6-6	CASTQREADTQYF
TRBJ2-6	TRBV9	CASSVEGAGANVLTF
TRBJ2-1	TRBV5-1	CASSLGQGARNEQFF
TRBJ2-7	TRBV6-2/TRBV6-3	CASSYLTSAYEQYF
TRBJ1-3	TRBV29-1	CSVRTEGNTIYF
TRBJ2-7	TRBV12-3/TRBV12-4	CASSEGDWGEQYF
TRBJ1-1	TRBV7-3	CPSSLTGRNTEAFF
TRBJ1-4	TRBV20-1	CSAKPRTGWEKLFF
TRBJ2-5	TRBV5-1	CASSWGTGSETQYF
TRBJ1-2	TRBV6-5	CASASFRGYTF